These T cell receptor beta chains were read from a single sample in a study of CD8+CD57+ T cells in acquired aplastic anemia. TCRdb reprocessed the reads via MiXCR and lists one record per CDR3 protein. The data show about 180,000 distinct CDR3 sequences, with about half seen just once and 10% to 15% held by the top ten. The sample consisted of sorted CD4+, CD8+, or CD8+CD57+ T cells (not recorded which) from PBMCs. The receptors come from a human donor with aplastic anemia. CDR3s include the opening cysteine and the closing phenylalanine or tryptophan. Each record gives: V gene, clone size, J gene, D gene, CDR3 DNA, CDR3 protein. D genes are given only for firm matches. The listing skips clone size in some rows; elsewhere it reads once, few, many or a size class.

V gene: TRBV19
clone size: NA
J gene: TRBJ2-7
D gene: TRBD1
CDR3 DNA: TGTGCCAGTAGTCCGGACAGGGCCCCTCACTTC
CDR3 protein: CASSPDRAPHF

V gene: TRBV7-2
clone size: many
J gene: TRBJ2-7
D gene: TRBD1
CDR3 DNA: TGTGCCAGCAGCCCTGGACAGGGGGCCTCCTACGAGCAGTACTTC
CDR3 protein: CASSPGQGASYEQYF

V gene: TRBV20-1
clone size: NA
J gene: TRBJ2-7
D gene: NA
CDR3 DNA: TGCAGTGCTGGAGGCAGGACTAGGGGGCTCGGCGAGCAGTACTTC
CDR3 protein: CSAGGRTRGLGEQYF

V gene: TRBV10-1
clone size: NA
J gene: TRBJ1-1
D gene: NA
CDR3 DNA: TGCGCCAGCAGTGAACAAGGGAACACTGAAGCTTTCTTT
CDR3 protein: CASSEQGNTEAFF

V gene: TRBV11-2
clone size: NA
J gene: TRBJ2-7
D gene: NA
CDR3 DNA: TGTGCCAGCAGCTTAGGGGGGGTCCTCTGGGGCCTTAGCGACGAGCAGTACTTC
CDR3 protein: CASSLGGVLWGLSDEQYF

V gene: TRBV9
clone size: NA
J gene: TRBJ1-4
D gene: NA
CDR3 DNA: TGTGCCAGCAGCGTAGCTGCGGCAACTAATGAAAAACTGTTTTTT
CDR3 protein: CASSVAAATNEKLFF

V gene: TRBV6-1
clone size: many
J gene: TRBJ2-3
D gene: NA
CDR3 DNA: TGTGCCAGCCAACACGGGGGGCGGGGCACAGATACGCAGTATTTT
CDR3 protein: CASQHGGRGTDTQYF

V gene: TRBV9
clone size: many
J gene: TRBJ1-1
D gene: NA
CDR3 DNA: TGTGCCAGCAGCGTTGGACCGGCGAACACTGAAGCTTTCTTT
CDR3 protein: CASSVGPANTEAFF

V gene: TRBV29-1
clone size: NA
J gene: TRBJ1-1
D gene: NA
CDR3 DNA: TGCAGCGTTTTTCGGGCGCACACTGAAGCTTTCTTT
CDR3 protein: CSVFRAHTEAFF

V gene: TRBV11-3
clone size: many
J gene: TRBJ2-7
D gene: NA
CDR3 DNA: TGTGCCAGCAGCTTAGTACCGTACGAGCAGTACTTC
CDR3 protein: CASSLVPYEQYF

V gene: TRBV19
clone size: NA
J gene: TRBJ2-7
D gene: NA
CDR3 DNA: TGTGCCAGTAATGGGTTTGGACCTGCGATCTACGAGCAGTACTTC
CDR3 protein: CASNGFGPAIYEQYF

V gene: TRBV5-1
clone size: many
J gene: TRBJ2-3
D gene: TRBD1
CDR3 DNA: TGCGCCAGCAGCTTGGTCGACAGGGGCGATACGCAGTATTTT
CDR3 protein: CASSLVDRGDTQYF

V gene: TRBV6-1
clone size: many
J gene: TRBJ1-2
D gene: TRBD1
CDR3 DNA: TGTGCCAGCAGGGCCACGACAGGGAACTATGGCTACACCTTC
CDR3 protein: CASRATTGNYGYTF

V gene: TRBV20-1
clone size: NA
J gene: TRBJ2-2
D gene: NA
CDR3 DNA: TGCAGTGCCGATACTGCCAACACCGGGGAGCTGTTTTTT
CDR3 protein: CSADTANTGELFF

V gene: TRBV15
clone size: NA
J gene: TRBJ1-2
D gene: TRBD1
CDR3 DNA: TGTGCCACCAGCAGAGAGGGGACAGGCTCTTACTATGGCTACACCTTC
CDR3 protein: CATSREGTGSYYGYTF

V gene: TRBV25-1
clone size: NA
J gene: TRBJ2-3
D gene: TRBD1
CDR3 DNA: TGTGCCAGCAGTGAATACGGACAGGGGACAGATACGCAGTATTTT
CDR3 protein: CASSEYGQGTDTQYF

V gene: TRBV18
clone size: many
J gene: TRBJ1-6
D gene: NA
CDR3 DNA: TGTGCCAGCTCACCGAGACCTGAATCACCCCTCCACTTT
CDR3 protein: CASSPRPESPLHF

V gene: TRBV19
clone size: NA
J gene: TRBJ2-5
D gene: NA
CDR3 DNA: TGTGCCAGTAGTGGGGAGGAGGGAGAGACCCAGTACTTC
CDR3 protein: CASSGEEGETQYF

V gene: TRBV7-9
clone size: NA
J gene: TRBJ2-2
D gene: NA
CDR3 DNA: TGTGCCAGGAGCCAAGCCGGGGCCGGGGAGCTGTTTTTT
CDR3 protein: CARSQAGAGELFF

V gene: TRBV9
clone size: once
J gene: TRBJ2-1
D gene: TRBD1
CDR3 DNA: TGTGCCAGCAGCGTTGGACAGGAGGCCTACAATGAGCAGTTCTTC
CDR3 protein: CASSVGQEAYNEQFF

V gene: TRBV9
clone size: many
J gene: TRBJ2-3
D gene: NA
CDR3 DNA: TGTGCCAGCAGCGTAGAGTCAGATACGCAGTATTTT
CDR3 protein: CASSVESDTQYF

V gene: TRBV5-1
clone size: many
J gene: TRBJ1-2
D gene: NA
CDR3 DNA: TGCGCCAGCAGCTCGACCGCATGGGATGGCTACACCTTC
CDR3 protein: CASSSTAWDGYTF

V gene: TRBV5-4
clone size: NA
J gene: TRBJ2-7
D gene: TRBD2
CDR3 DNA: TGTGCCAGCAGCCCTGTAGCTAGCGGGGGCTACGAGCAGTACTTC
CDR3 protein: CASSPVASGGYEQYF

V gene: TRBV5-6
clone size: NA
J gene: TRBJ2-7
D gene: NA
CDR3 DNA: TGTGCCAGCAGAGAAAAGGGGAGAAGTGGCGAGCAGTACTTC
CDR3 protein: CASREKGRSGEQYF

V gene: TRBV7-9
clone size: NA
J gene: TRBJ2-7
D gene: NA
CDR3 DNA: TGTGCCAGCATTGGGGGGACCTACGAGCAGTACTTC
CDR3 protein: CASIGGTYEQYF

V gene: TRBV2
clone size: NA
J gene: TRBJ1-5
D gene: NA
CDR3 DNA: TGTGCCGGCGCAGGGGAGAGCAATCAGCCCCAGCATTTT
CDR3 protein: CAGAGESNQPQHF

V gene: TRBV5-1
clone size: many
J gene: TRBJ1-1
D gene: NA
CDR3 DNA: TGCGCCAGCAGTAAGACCGGTTCCGAGAACACTGAAGCTTTCTTT
CDR3 protein: CASSKTGSENTEAFF